This T cell receptor (beta chain) was captured by sequencing in a study of a mutant IDH1 vaccine in newly diagnosed glioma. The data were produced by immunoSEQ multiplex PCR, yet TCRdb's version contains in-frame clones alone and is incomplete. The data show about 54,000 clones, 80% to 90% seen once. This clone was observed a handful of times. Antigen specificity is unknown. CDR1 is MNHEY and CDR2 is SMNVEV in the germline V gene (reference sequence). The CDR3 totals 13 residues. Germline trimming cut 7 bases from V and 5 bases from J; bases unmatched to any gene: 4. Described time point: week 35, safety follow-up. Every single dose of the vaccine, 300 ug of mutant IDH1 20-mer peptide, came with topical imiquimod. Donors' newly diagnosed IDH1-mutant WHO grade 3 or 4 astrocytomas lacked nuclear ATRX.

The TCR originated in a woman between 18 and 29 years old with glioma. The sequencing here drew on PBMCs, taken from a glioma patient whose treatment included an IDH1 peptide vaccine. The chain recombines TRBV27 with TRBJ2-2, with 7 bases that match TRBD2. Written as DNA, the CDR3 is TGTGCCAGCACGCGGGAGTGGACCGGGGAGCTGTTTTTT. Translated: CASTREWTGELFF.